This TCR beta chain was sequenced for a study of T cells after yellow fever vaccination. Template-switching 5'RACE yielded the TCR cDNA; a universal primer site and UMIs were added in the process. MiXCR, run by TCRdb on the 5' RACE reads, gives a single entry per CDR3 protein. The sample carries a few hundred thousand distinct CDR3 sequences, roughly 17% recorded once. The CDR3 totals 14 residues. The junction had 2 bases not matched to a gene; V was cut back by 2 bases and J by 2 bases. Germline-derived CDR1 and CDR2 are SQVTM and ANQGSEA. There are a few counts of this clonotype. V and J are TRBV29-1 and TRBJ1-4; 7 bases line up with TRBD1. The source material was PBMCs, sampled around 5 days after the first yellow fever vaccination. This receptor was identified in a man between 18 and 29 years old who received the YFV17D yellow fever vaccine. The CDR3 DNA reads as TGCAGCGTTGAAACACAGGGGACTAATGAAAAACTGTTTTTT. Translation: CSVETQGTNEKLFF.